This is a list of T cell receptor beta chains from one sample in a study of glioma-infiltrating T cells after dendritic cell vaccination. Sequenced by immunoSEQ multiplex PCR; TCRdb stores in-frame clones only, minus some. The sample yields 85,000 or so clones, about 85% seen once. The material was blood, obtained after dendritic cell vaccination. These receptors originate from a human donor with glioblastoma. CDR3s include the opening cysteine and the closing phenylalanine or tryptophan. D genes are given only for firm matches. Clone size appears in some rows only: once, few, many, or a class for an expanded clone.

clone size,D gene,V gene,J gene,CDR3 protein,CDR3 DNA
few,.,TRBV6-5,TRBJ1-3,CASSRGGSGNTIYF,TGTGCCAGCAGTCGCGGGGGCTCTGGAAACACCATATATTTT
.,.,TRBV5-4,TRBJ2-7,CASSLAGLYPYEQYF,TGTGCCAGCAGCTTGGCCGGACTTTACCCCTACGAGCAGTACTTC
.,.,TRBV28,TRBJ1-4,CASSPGGGVGEKLFF,TGTGCCAGCAGTCCTGGAGGCGGGGTCGGTGAAAAACTGTTTTTT
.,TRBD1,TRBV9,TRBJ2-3,CASSPGQGSADTQYF,TGTGCCAGCAGCCCCGGACAGGGAAGTGCAGATACGCAGTATTTT
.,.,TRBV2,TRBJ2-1,CASSVEDSSYNEQFF,TGTGCCAGCAGTGTGGAGGATAGCTCCTACAATGAGCAGTTCTTC
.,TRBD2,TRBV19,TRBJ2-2,CATGLAGDTGELFF,TGTGCCACTGGACTAGCGGGAGACACCGGGGAGCTGTTTTTT
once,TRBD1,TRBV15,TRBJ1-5,CATSREGQGKGQPQHF,TGTGCCACCAGCAGAGAGGGACAGGGTAAGGGTCAGCCCCAGCATTTT
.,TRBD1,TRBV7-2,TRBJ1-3,CASSPQGAGNTIYF,TGTGCCAGCAGCCCACAGGGGGCTGGAAACACCATATATTTT
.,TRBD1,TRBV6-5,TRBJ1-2,CASQTGGAGFRGYTF,TGTGCCAGCCAAACAGGGGGCGCGGGGTTTCGCGGCTACACCTTC
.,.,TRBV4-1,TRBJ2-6,CASSQERLAGANVLTF,TGCGCCAGCAGCCAAGAGAGACTAGCTGGGGCCAACGTCCTGACTTTC
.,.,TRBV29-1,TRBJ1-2,CSVSRANYGYTF,TGCAGCGTTAGCAGGGCTAACTATGGCTACACCTTC
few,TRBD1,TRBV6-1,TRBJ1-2,CASKPQTGDYYGYTF,TGTGCCAGCAAGCCCCAAACAGGGGATTACTATGGCTACACCTTC
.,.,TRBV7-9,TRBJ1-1,CASSPWRGGSSTEAFF,TGTGCCAGCAGCCCCTGGCGGGGGGGTTCGTCCACTGAAGCTTTCTTT
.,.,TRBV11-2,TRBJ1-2,CASSSPGSDGYTF,TGTGCCAGCAGCTCACCGGGTTCGGATGGCTACACCTTC
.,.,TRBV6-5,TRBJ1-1,CASTQTGTTNTEAFF,TGTGCCAGCACCCAAACCGGGACAACGAACACTGAAGCTTTCTTT
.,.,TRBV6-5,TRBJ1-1,CASSYSTGDLNTEAFF,TGTGCTAGCAGTTACTCGACGGGAGACTTGAACACTGAAGCTTTCTTT
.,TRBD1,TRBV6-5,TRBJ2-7,CASSKDRLREQYF,TGTGCCAGCAGTAAGGACAGGTTGCGCGAGCAGTACTTC
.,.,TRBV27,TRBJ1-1,CASSLSHLAPEAFF,TGTGCCAGCAGTTTAAGTCATTTAGCACCTGAAGCTTTCTTT